The next 10 T cell receptor beta chains were all read from a single sample in a study of T cells expressing NK-cell markers. TCRdb re-called the 5' RACE reads, yielding one record per CDR3 amino acid sequence without DNA. This sample's table reports 300,000 to 500,000 distinct CDR3 sequences. Sequencing used blood T cells: a sorted CD56 or NKG2C T cell subset, CD4+ or CD8+ T cells, or bulk PBMC T cells (not recorded which). The receptors come from a woman between 45 and 60 years old in good health.

J is TRBJ2-3 and V is TRBV14. Germline CDR1 and CDR2: SGHDN and FVKESK. The CDR3 extends over 15 amino acids. Here the CDR3 reads CASSQDRFWTDTQYF.

V gene TRBV12-3 or TRBV12-4 combines with J gene TRBJ2-1. This CDR3 spans 12 amino acids. Here the CDR3 reads CASSSNNNEQFF.

The chain is built from TRBV6-6 and TRBJ1-2. The CDR3 is 14 residues long. Germline values: CDR1 MNHNY, CDR2 SVGAGI (reference sequence). Here the CDR3 reads CASSYSLVVEAYTF.

The V gene is TRBV5-1, the J gene TRBJ2-1; TCRdb calls TRBD2, which cannot be checked without DNA. This CDR3 spans 17 amino acids. Germline assignment: CDR1 SGHRS and CDR2 YFSETQ. The CDR3 spells CASSPGTSGRSRNEQFF.

The chain has TRBV6-5 and TRBJ1-2. This CDR3 is 13 amino acids long. The germline V gene encodes CDR1 MNHEY and CDR2 SVGAGI. The CDR3 region is CASSYAESYGYTF.

This chain links TRBV20-1 with TRBJ2-7; TCRdb outputs TRBD2, but without DNA this stays unchecked. The germline gives CDR1 DFQATT, CDR2 SNEGSKA (reference sequence). This CDR3 has 14 amino acids. Here the CDR3 reads CSAKEAGAVYEQYF.

This chain's CDR3 is CASSFMLNEKLFF. The chain couples TRBV11-2 to TRBJ1-4. The CDR3 is 13 residues long. Germline loops: CDR1 SGHAT, CDR2 FQNNGV.

The CDR3 spells CASSPRALSYDEQYF. The J gene is TRBJ2-7, the V gene TRBV7-7; TCRdb's D call, TRBD2, is unchecked because there is no DNA. The CDR3 runs 15 residues. Germline CDR1 is SSHAT and CDR2 is FNYEAQ (reference sequence).

This chain uses TRBV7-8 with TRBJ1-2; without DNA, the TCRdb call of TRBD1 cannot be checked. CDR3 length: 14 amino acids. Germline V lookup: CDR1 SGHVS, CDR2 FQNEAQ. The CDR3 is CASTPEGGGYGYTF.

The chain links TRBV29-1 to TRBJ1-2. The germline CDR1 and CDR2 sequences are SQVTM and ANQGSEA. The CDR3 spans 15 residues. The CDR3 sequence is CSVVPLTGTSLGYTF.